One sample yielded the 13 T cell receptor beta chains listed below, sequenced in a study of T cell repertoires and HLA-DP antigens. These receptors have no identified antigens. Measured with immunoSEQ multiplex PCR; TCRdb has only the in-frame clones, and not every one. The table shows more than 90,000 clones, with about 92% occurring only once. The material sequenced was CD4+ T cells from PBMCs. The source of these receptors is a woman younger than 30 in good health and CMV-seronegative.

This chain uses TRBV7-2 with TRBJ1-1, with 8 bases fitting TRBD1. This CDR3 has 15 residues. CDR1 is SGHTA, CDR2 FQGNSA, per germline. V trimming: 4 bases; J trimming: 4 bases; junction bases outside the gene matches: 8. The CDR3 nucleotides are TGTGCCAGCAGCTCACTCGACAGGGGTGGCACTGAAGCTTTCTTT. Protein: CASSSLDRGGTEAFF.

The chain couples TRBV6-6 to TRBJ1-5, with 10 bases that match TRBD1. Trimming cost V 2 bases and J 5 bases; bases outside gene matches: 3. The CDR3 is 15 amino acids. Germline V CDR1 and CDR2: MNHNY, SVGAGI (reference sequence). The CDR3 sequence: CASSYPTGGDQPQHF. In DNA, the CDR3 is TGTGCCAGCAGTTACCCGACAGGGGGCGATCAGCCCCAGCATTTT.

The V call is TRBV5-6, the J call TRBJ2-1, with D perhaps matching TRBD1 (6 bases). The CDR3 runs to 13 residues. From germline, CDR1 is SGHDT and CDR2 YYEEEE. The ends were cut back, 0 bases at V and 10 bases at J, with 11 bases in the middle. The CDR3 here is CASSLAGTSEQFF. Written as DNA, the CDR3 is TGTGCCAGCAGCTTGGCTGGGACAAGCGAGCAGTTCTTC.

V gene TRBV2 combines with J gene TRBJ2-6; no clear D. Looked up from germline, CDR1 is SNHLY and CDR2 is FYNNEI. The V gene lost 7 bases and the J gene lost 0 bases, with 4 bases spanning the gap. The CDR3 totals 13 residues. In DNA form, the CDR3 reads TGTGCCAGCACAAGCTCTGGGGCCAACGTCCTGACTTTC. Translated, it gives CASTSSGANVLTF. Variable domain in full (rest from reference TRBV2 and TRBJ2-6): EPEVTQTPSHQVTQMGQEVILRCVPISNHLYFYWYRQILGQKVEFLVSFYNNEISEKSEIFDDQFSVERPDGSNFTLKIRSTKLEDSAMYFCASTSSGANVLTFGAGSRLTVL.

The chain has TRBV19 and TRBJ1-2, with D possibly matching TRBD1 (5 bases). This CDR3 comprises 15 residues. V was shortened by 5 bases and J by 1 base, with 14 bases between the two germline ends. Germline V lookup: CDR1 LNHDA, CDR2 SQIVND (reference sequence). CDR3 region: CASSPQGSFNYGYTF. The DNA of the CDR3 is TGTGCCAGTAGTCCCCAGGGATCTTTTAACTATGGCTACACCTTC. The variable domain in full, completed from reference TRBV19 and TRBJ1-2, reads DGGITQSPKYLFRKEGQNVTLSCEQNLNHDAMYWYRQDPGQGLRLIYYSQIVNDFQKGDIAEGYSVSREKKESFPLTVTSAQKNPTAFYLCASSPQGSFNYGYTFGSGTRLTVV.

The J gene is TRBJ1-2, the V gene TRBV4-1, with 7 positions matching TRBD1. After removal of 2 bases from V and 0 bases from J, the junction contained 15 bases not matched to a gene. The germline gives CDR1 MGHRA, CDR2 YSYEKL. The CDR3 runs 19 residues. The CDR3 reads CASSQPSVRRGTANYGYTF. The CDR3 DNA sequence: TGCGCCAGCAGCCAACCCTCCGTTCGCCGGGGGACAGCTAACTATGGCTACACCTTC.

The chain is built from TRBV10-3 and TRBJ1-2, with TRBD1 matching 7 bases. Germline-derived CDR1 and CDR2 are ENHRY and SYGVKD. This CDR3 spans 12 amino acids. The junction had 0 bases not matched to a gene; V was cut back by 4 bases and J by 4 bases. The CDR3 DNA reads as TGTGCCATCAGTGGACAGGGCTATGGCTACACCTTC. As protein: CAISGQGYGYTF.

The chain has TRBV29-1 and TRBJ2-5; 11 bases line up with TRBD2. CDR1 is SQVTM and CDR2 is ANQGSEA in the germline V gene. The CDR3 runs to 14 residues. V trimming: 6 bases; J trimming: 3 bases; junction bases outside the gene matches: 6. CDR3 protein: CSVASGGPEETQYF. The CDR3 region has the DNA TGCAGCGTGGCTAGCGGGGGGCCCGAAGAGACCCAGTACTTC.

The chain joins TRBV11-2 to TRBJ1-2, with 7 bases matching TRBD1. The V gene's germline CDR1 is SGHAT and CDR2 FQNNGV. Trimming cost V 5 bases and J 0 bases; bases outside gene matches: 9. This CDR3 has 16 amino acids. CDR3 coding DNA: TGTGCCAGCAGCCCGTTAAGGGGGCGGGCTAACTATGGCTACACCTTC. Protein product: CASSPLRGRANYGYTF. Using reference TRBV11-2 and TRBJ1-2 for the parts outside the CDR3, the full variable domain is EAGVAQSPRYKIIEKRQSVAFWCNPISGHATLYWYQQILGQGPKLLIQFQNNGVVDDSQLPKDRFSAERLKGVDSTLKIQPAKLEDSAVYLCASSPLRGRANYGYTFGSGTRLTVV.

CDR3 nucleotide sequence: TGTGCCAGCTCGCGACAGGGGGCGGGAACTGAAGCTTTCTTT. Its translation is CASSRQGAGTEAFF. J is TRBJ1-1 and V is TRBV18, with TRBD1 matching over 10 bases. The CDR3 is made up of 14 amino acids. Looked up from germline, CDR1 is KGHSH and CDR2 is LQKENI. Trimming cost V 6 bases and J 5 bases; bases outside gene matches: 6.

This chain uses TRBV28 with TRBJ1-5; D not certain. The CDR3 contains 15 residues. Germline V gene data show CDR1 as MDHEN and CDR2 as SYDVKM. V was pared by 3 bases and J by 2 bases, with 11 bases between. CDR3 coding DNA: TGTGCCAGCAGTTTTGTAGCAGGAGGCAATCAGCCCCAGCATTTT. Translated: CASSFVAGGNQPQHF.

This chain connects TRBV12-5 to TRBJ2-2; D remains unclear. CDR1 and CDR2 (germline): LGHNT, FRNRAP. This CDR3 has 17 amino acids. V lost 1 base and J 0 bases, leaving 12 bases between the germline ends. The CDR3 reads CASGLGLGYANTGELFF. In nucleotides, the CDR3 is TGTGCTAGTGGTTTGGGGCTGGGGTACGCGAACACCGGGGAGCTGTTTTTT.

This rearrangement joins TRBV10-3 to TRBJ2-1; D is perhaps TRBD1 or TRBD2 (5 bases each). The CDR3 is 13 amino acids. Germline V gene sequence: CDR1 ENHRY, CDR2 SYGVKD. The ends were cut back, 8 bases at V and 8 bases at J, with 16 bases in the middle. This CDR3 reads CAIGRDPGDEQFF. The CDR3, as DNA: TGTGCCATCGGCCGGGACCCTGGTGATGAGCAGTTCTTC.